A single sample gave rise to the 9 T cell receptor beta chains below, sequenced in a study of CD8+ T cells in alopecia areata. Treatment of the sample: oral pan-JAK inhibitor, 5-10 mg twice daily. Investigators isolated RNA and reverse transcribed it into cDNA to act as the sequencing template. Clones were sequenced by immunoSEQ multiplex PCR, and TCRdb holds only the in-frame ones, with some missing. This repertoire shows around 200,000 clones, 60% to 70% found once; its top ten account for roughly 0.71%. Material: CD4+ T cells sorted from blood, obtained at week 4, from a patient treated with tofacitinib. Receptors were obtained from a human donor with alopecia areata.

The V and J genes are TRBV29-1 and TRBJ2-2, with a possible D match to TRBD2 (5 bases). The CDR3 has 14 residues. CDR1 and CDR2 (germline): SQVTM, ANQGSEA. Trimming pared 6 bases from V and 1 base from J, leaving 12 bases between. CDR3 in DNA: TGCAGCGTCCTACCTAGCTTGAACACCGGGGAGCTGTTTTTT. Its protein is CSVLPSLNTGELFF.

DNA for the CDR3: TGTGCCTGGAGCGGAGGGGCAGATACGCAGTATTTT. It codes for CAWSGGADTQYF. The chain combines TRBV30 with TRBJ2-3, with TRBD2 as a possible D gene (6 bases). CDR3 size: 12 residues. CDR1 and CDR2 from the germline V gene are GTSNPN and SVGIG (reference sequence). The V and J ends lost 3 bases and 4 bases respectively, with 8 bases between them.

This clone was found once. This chain uses TRBV4-2 with TRBJ2-5, with D possibly matching TRBD1 (7 bases). The CDR3 covers 16 residues. The germline CDR1 and CDR2 sequences are LGHNA and YNFKEQ. The V end lost 0 bases, the J end lost 3 bases, and 14 bases lay between the germline ends. DNA of the CDR3: TGTGCCAGCAGCCAAGAATCCGGCAGGGGGGAAGAGACCCAGTACTTC. Its protein product is CASSQESGRGEETQYF.

The chain carries TRBV28 and TRBJ2-5, with 8 bases identical to TRBD1. In germline, CDR1 is MDHEN, CDR2 SYDVKM. This CDR3 region has 14 residues. The junction had 5 bases not matched to a gene; V was cut back by 6 bases and J by 2 bases. For the CDR3, the DNA is TGTGCCAGCAGCCGGGACAGGCAACAAGAGACCCAGTACTTC. Protein sequence: CASSRDRQQETQYF.

The V gene is TRBV7-9, the J gene TRBJ1-1; D is uncertain. CDR3 length: 10 amino acids. CDR1 is SEHNR and CDR2 is FQNEAQ in the germline V gene (reference sequence). V dropped 3 bases and J dropped 11 bases, with 7 bases sitting between them. CDR3 sequence (DNA): TGTGCCAGCAGCTTCGGGAGTGCTTTCTTT. As protein: CASSFGSAFF. Together with reference TRBV7-9 and TRBJ1-1, the CDR3 gives the full variable domain: DTGVSQNPRHKITKRGQNVTFRCDPISEHNRLYWYRQTLGQGPEFLTYFQNEAQLEKSRLLSDRFSAERPKGSFSTLEIQRTEQGDSAMYLCASSFGSAFFGQGTRLTVV.

This clone was counted between two and nine times. V and J are TRBV29-1 and TRBJ1-4; perhaps TRBD1 as D (6 bases). This CDR3 has 13 residues. V gave up 8 bases and J gave up 7 bases, with 17 bases separating them. The germline CDR1 and CDR2 sequences are SQVTM and ANQGSEA. CDR3 in DNA: TGCAGCTGTATTGGGGGCGGAGGTGAAAAACTGTTTTTT. Its protein is CSCIGGGGEKLFF.

This rearrangement joins TRBV2 to TRBJ2-5; weak D call: TRBD2 (7 bases). Germline CDR1 SNHLY, CDR2 FYNNEI. The CDR3 runs to 16 residues. V lost 0 bases and J 5 bases, leaving 16 bases between the germline ends. The CDR3 nucleotides read TGTGCCAGCAGTGAAGCGCTCCGGGGGGCAGGGGAGACCCAGTACTTC. Residues: CASSEALRGAGETQYF.

This chain links TRBV21-1 with TRBJ2-1; the D call of TRBD2 is as the table states it, not checked on the DNA. TRBV21-1 is a listed pseudogene. The CDR3 extends over 17 amino acids. This CDR3 is CASSGPLTSGRRNEQFF. In DNA, the CDR3 is TGTGCCAGCAGCGGTCCCCTAACTAGCGGGAGGCGCAATGAGCAGTTCTTC.

The chain carries TRBV29-1 and TRBJ2-1; D ambiguous. V lost 5 bases, J lost 3 bases, and 5 bases lay in between. CDR1 and CDR2 from the germline V gene are SQVTM and ANQGSEA. This CDR3 region has 11 residues. CDR3 loop: CSVTFYNEQFF. As DNA, the CDR3 is TGCAGCGTTACCTTCTACAATGAGCAGTTCTTC.